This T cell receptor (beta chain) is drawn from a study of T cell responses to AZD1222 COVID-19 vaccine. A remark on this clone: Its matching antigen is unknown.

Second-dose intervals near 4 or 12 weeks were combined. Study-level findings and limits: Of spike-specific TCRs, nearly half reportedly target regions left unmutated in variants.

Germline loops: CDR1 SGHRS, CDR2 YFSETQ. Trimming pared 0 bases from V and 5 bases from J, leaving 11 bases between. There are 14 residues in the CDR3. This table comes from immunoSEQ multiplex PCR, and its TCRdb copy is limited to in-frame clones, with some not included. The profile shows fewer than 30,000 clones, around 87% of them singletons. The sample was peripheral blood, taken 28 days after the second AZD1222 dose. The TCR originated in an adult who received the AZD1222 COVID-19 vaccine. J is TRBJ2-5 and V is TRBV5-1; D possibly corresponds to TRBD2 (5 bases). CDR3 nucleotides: TGCGCCAGCAGCTTGGGGAGGATGCGGGAGACCCAGTACTTC. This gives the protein CASSLGRMRETQYF.